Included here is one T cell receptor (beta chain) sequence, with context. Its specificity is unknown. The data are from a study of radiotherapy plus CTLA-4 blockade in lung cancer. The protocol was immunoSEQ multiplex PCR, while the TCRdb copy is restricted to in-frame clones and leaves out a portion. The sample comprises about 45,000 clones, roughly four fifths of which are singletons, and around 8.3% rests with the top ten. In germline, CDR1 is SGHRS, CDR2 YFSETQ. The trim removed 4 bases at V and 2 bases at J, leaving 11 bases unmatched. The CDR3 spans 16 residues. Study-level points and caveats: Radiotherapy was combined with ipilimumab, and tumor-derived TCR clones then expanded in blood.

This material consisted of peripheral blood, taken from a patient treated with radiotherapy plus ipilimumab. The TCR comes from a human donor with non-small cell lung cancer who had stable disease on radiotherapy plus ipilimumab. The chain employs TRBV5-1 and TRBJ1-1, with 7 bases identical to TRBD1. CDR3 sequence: CASSGGQSRFNTEAFF. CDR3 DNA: TGCGCCAGCAGCGGGGGACAGTCGAGGTTTAACACTGAAGCTTTCTTT. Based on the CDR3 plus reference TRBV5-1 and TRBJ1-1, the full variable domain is KAGVTQTPRYLIKTRGQQVTLSCSPISGHRSVSWYQQTPGQGLQFLFEYFSETQRNKGNFPGRFSGRQFSNSRSEMNVSTLELGDSALYLCASSGGQSRFNTEAFFGQGTRLTVV.